This T cell receptor beta chain was identified during a study of T cells in Graves' hyperthyroidism and ophthalmopathy. RNA transcripts provided the source from which TCR beta CDR3 regions were amplified. The HTBI primer set served for first-round RT-PCR of the TCR CDR3. Each CDR3 protein gets one entry after TCRdb re-called the multiplex PCR reads with MiXCR. The sample carries about 380,000 distinct CDR3 sequences, approximately 15% recorded once. Regarding this clonotype: Its antigen is undetermined.

General study findings and limits: In simple terms, a model built on 13 V-J features told ophthalmopathy apart from stable hyperthyroidism.

The CDR3 extends over 13 amino acids. Between the trimmed V and J ends, which lost 10 bases and 2 bases, there was a span of 14 bases. Germline assignment: CDR1 LNHDA and CDR2 SQIVND (reference sequence). An absence of ophthalmopathy progression within 18 months meant stable Graves' hyperthyroidism. Diagnosis of hyperthyroidism was new in patients aged 18 to 65, and its duration was under 2 months. V and J are TRBV19 and TRBJ1-1; perhaps TRBD1 as D (6 bases). The TCR originated in an older woman with Graves' hyperthyroidism. The sequenced sample was blood. The CDR3 loop is CATERTANTEAFF. The CDR3 nucleotides are TGTGCCACAGAACGGACAGCTAACACTGAAGCTTTCTTT.